Each of the 29 T cell receptor beta chains below was sequenced from the same sample in a study of blood T cells in healthy people across ages. A second PCR, run for roughly 6 to 11 cycles, used a sample-barcoded 5' primer plus a J-beta primer mix. MiXCR, run by TCRdb on the 5' RACE reads, gives a single entry per CDR3 protein. The table shows 1.5 million to 2 million distinct CDR3 sequences, with approximately 50% occurring only once. The sequencing input was blood. The source of these receptors is a woman aged 40 to 50 in good health.

The chain is built from TRBV5-1 and TRBJ2-1; tentative D call: TRBD1 (6 bases). Germline-derived CDR1 and CDR2 are SGHRS and YFSETQ. V gave up 8 bases and J gave up 6 bases, with 18 bases separating them. There are 14 residues in the CDR3. The CDR3 DNA is TGCGCCAGTCACTACAGGGAAGGGGTCAATGAGCAGTTCTTC. Its protein is CASHYREGVNEQFF.

The genes are TRBV7-2 and TRBJ2-5; a possible D gene is TRBD2 (5 bases). With 5 bases removed from V and 7 bases from J, the gap between germline ends came to 23 bases. Germline V lookup: CDR1 SGHTA, CDR2 FQGNSA. This CDR3 spans 16 amino acids. In DNA form, the CDR3 reads TGTGCCAGCAGCCCTGGTGGTGCCCATGAGGGTGGGACCCAGTACTTC. The encoded protein is CASSPGGAHEGGTQYF.

The rearrangement uses TRBV9 and TRBJ2-7; 11 bases align to TRBD2. This CDR3 is 15 amino acids long. The V segment lost 4 bases and the J segment 9 bases; nucleotides outside the gene matches: 12. Germline V gene sequence: CDR1 SGDLS, CDR2 YYNGEE. DNA of the CDR3: TGTGCCAGCAGCTATGCTAGCGGGGGGACCAACGGGCAGTACTTC. This codes for CASSYASGGTNGQYF.

The V call is TRBV5-1, the J call TRBJ2-7, with 13 positions matching TRBD2. CDR3 length equals 16 residues. Germline lookup yields CDR1 SGHRS and CDR2 YFSETQ. The V gene end was trimmed by 4 bases and the J gene end by 5 bases; junction bases not matched to a gene: 9. CDR3 residues: CASSPLLAGGRNEQYF. CDR3 bases: TGCGCCAGCAGCCCCCTACTAGCGGGGGGGAGGAACGAGCAGTACTTC.

The V call is TRBV6-5, the J call TRBJ2-1, with 7 bases that match TRBD2. The CDR3 sequence is 16 residues long. Germline V gene data show CDR1 as MNHEY and CDR2 as SVGAGI. Trimming at V came to 2 bases and at J to 5 bases, leaving 9 bases not matched to a gene. The CDR3, as DNA: TGTGCCAGCAGTTACGTGCCGCGGGGGACCCACAATGAGCAGTTCTTC. Its protein product is CASSYVPRGTHNEQFF.

J is TRBJ2-1 and V is TRBV15; 10 bases are a match to TRBD1. The trim removed 5 bases at V and 8 bases at J, leaving 9 bases unmatched. This CDR3 has 15 residues. The germline gives CDR1 LNHNV, CDR2 YYDKDF (reference sequence). The CDR3 coding sequence is TGTGCCACCAGCCGCCGGGACAGGGGTTTCGATGAGCAGTTCTTC. As protein: CATSRRDRGFDEQFF.

This clonotype was seen a few times. The chain is built from TRBV7-2 and TRBJ1-4, with no clear D. V shed 4 bases and J shed 11 bases, with 8 bases lying between them. The germline CDR1 and CDR2 sequences are SGHTA and FQGNSA. The CDR3 runs to 11 residues. CDR3 sequence (DNA): TGTGCCAGCAGCTACGGAGATAAACTGTTTTTT. Its protein is CASSYGDKLFF.

The chain has TRBV20-1 and TRBJ1-6, with D possibly being TRBD1 (6 bases). The germline V gene encodes CDR1 DFQATT and CDR2 SNEGSKA (reference sequence). V was cut by 3 bases and J by 6 bases, with 18 bases left in between. The CDR3 sequence is 16 residues long. For the CDR3, the DNA is TGCAGTGCTAGCTTTCCAGGGGTGGGTATTAATTCACCCCTCCACTTT. It is translated as CSASFPGVGINSPLHF.

This clonotype was seen only a few times. This sequence joins TRBV4-3 and TRBJ2-7; the match to TRBD1 covers 11 bases. The CDR3 sequence is 14 residues long. The germline V gene has CDR1 LGHNA and CDR2 YSLEER. V dropped 4 bases and J dropped 7; count of bases not matched to a gene: 6. In DNA, the CDR3 is TGCGCCAGCAGCCCAGGGACAGGGGGATGGGAGCAGTACTTC. Protein sequence: CASSPGTGGWEQYF.

The chain has TRBV24-1 and TRBJ2-3; TRBD1 aligns across 7 bases. This CDR3 region has 15 residues. Germline V gene sequence: CDR1 KGHDR, CDR2 SFDVKD. J gave up 2 bases and V 4 bases, and 5 bases lay outside the gene matches. The CDR3 DNA follows: TGTGCCACCAGTGACACAGGGGTTTTCACAGATACGCAGTATTTT. Translating it yields CATSDTGVFTDTQYF.

The chain combines TRBV20-1 with TRBJ2-3; D perhaps matches TRBD2 (6 bases). The length of the CDR3 is 14 residues. V was pared by 7 bases and J by 6 bases, with 20 bases between. Germline V gene data show CDR1 as DFQATT and CDR2 as SNEGSKA (reference sequence). This CDR3 is CSVQLTGTRDTQYF. DNA of the CDR3: TGCAGTGTTCAACTAACCGGGACTCGCGATACGCAGTATTTT.

The chain links TRBV20-1 to TRBJ1-1, with a weak D call TRBD1 (5 bases). The CDR3 length is 15 residues. Trimming cost V 0 bases and J 4 bases, with 15 bases left between them. Looked up from germline, CDR1 is DFQATT and CDR2 is SNEGSKA (reference sequence). DNA of the CDR3: TGCAGTGCTAGAGAGCCGCAGGGCGGGGGCACTGAAGCTTTCTTT. It encodes CSAREPQGGGTEAFF.

The V gene is TRBV20-1, the J gene TRBJ2-5, with TRBD2 matching over 8 bases. Trimming at V came to 4 bases and at J to 1 base, leaving 5 bases not matched to a gene. The CDR3 extends over 14 amino acids. Germline CDR1 and CDR2: DFQATT and SNEGSKA (reference sequence). This CDR3 is CSANSGEVQETQYF. The DNA of the CDR3 is TGCAGTGCTAATAGCGGGGAGGTCCAAGAGACCCAGTACTTC.

The rearrangement links TRBV2 to TRBJ1-2, with a tentative D call TRBD1 (5 bases). The CDR3 covers 13 residues. Germline V lookup: CDR1 SNHLY, CDR2 FYNNEI. The ends were cut back, 4 bases at V and 1 base at J, with 7 bases in the middle. In nucleotides, the CDR3 is TGTGCCAGCAGTGCGGACATTAACTATGGCTACACCTTC. It is translated as CASSADINYGYTF.

The rearrangement uses TRBV29-1 and TRBJ2-1, with 9 nucleotides matching TRBD1. This CDR3 has 15 residues. CDR1 and CDR2 (germline): SQVTM, ANQGSEA. The V segment lost 7 bases and the J segment 4 bases; nucleotides outside the gene matches: 11. The CDR3 coding sequence is TGCAGCGGAGAAGTGACAGGGGGAAAATACAATGAGCAGTTCTTC. Protein product: CSGEVTGGKYNEQFF.

The genes are TRBV20-1 and TRBJ2-5, with 7 bases lining up with TRBD1. Per germline, CDR1 DFQATT and CDR2 SNEGSKA (reference sequence). Losses at the gene ends were 0 bases for V and 11 bases for J; bases not matched to a gene: 12. The CDR3 runs to 14 residues. CDR3 sequence reads: CSARDRASTGEQYF. The CDR3 DNA follows: TGCAGTGCTAGAGACAGGGCATCTACAGGGGAGCAGTACTTC.

The chain recombines TRBV6-2 or TRBV6-3 with TRBJ2-7; unclear D gene. This CDR3 has 16 residues. Germline V gene data show CDR1 as MNHEY and CDR2 as SVGEGT. Trimming removed 0 bases at V and 2 bases at J, with 14 bases between. As DNA, the CDR3 is TGTGCCAGCAGTTACTCGGAAGAGACACCTACCTACGAGCAGTACTTC. Protein product: CASSYSEETPTYEQYF.

This clonotype was observed a few times. This rearrangement joins TRBV6-4 to TRBJ2-5, with D possibly matching TRBD2 (6 bases). Germline-derived CDR1 and CDR2 are MRHNA and SNTAGT. The CDR3 covers 13 residues. V lost 7 bases to trimming and J lost 1 base, with 10 bases between them. Here the CDR3 reads CASIRRGQETQYF. In nucleotides, the CDR3 is TGTGCCAGCATCCGGCGGGGCCAAGAGACCCAGTACTTC.

The V gene is TRBV5-1, the J gene TRBJ2-1; possibly TRBD1 or TRBD2 for D (6 bases each). This CDR3 contains 15 residues. Germline V CDR1 and CDR2: SGHRS, YFSETQ. V gave up 8 bases and J gave up 2 bases, with 17 bases separating them. The CDR3 protein is CARSEGGTPYNEQFF. Written as DNA, the CDR3 is TGCGCCAGAAGCGAGGGGGGAACGCCCTACAATGAGCAGTTCTTC.

The chain employs TRBV6-2 or TRBV6-3 and TRBJ2-7, with D perhaps matching TRBD2 (6 bases). The CDR3 consists of 13 residues. Deletions cut 6 bases from V and 3 bases from J, with 12 bases between. Germline-derived CDR1 and CDR2 are MNHEY and SVGEGT. The CDR3 protein is CASRPGTGYEQYF. In DNA, the CDR3 is TGTGCCAGCAGGCCGGGGACTGGCTACGAGCAGTACTTC.

The chain couples TRBV20-1 to TRBJ2-7; 8 nucleotides align to TRBD1. This CDR3 spans 14 amino acids. CDR1 DFQATT and CDR2 SNEGSKA come from the germline V gene (reference sequence). V shed 6 bases and J 2 bases; nucleotides not matched to a gene: 9. The CDR3, as DNA: TGCAGTGCCCAAGACAGGGGTAGGACCTACGAGCAGTACTTC. This codes for CSAQDRGRTYEQYF.

This clonotype has just a few counts. The chain recombines TRBV20-1 with TRBJ2-3; possibly TRBD1 for D (6 bases). The CDR3 extends over 13 amino acids. Germline V gene data show CDR1 as DFQATT and CDR2 as SNEGSKA (reference sequence). The CDR3 spells CSASGQSTDTQYF. The CDR3 region has the DNA TGCAGCGCCTCCGGACAGAGCACAGATACGCAGTATTTT.

The V and J genes are TRBV7-9 and TRBJ2-1; 8 positions match TRBD2. This CDR3 spans 17 amino acids. Losses at the gene ends were 5 bases for V and 0 bases for J; bases not matched to a gene: 9. Germline lookup yields CDR1 SEHNR and CDR2 FQNEAQ (reference sequence). CDR3 sequence (DNA): TGTGCCAGCAGCGCTAGACAGAGCGGGGGCTCCTACAATGAGCAGTTCTTC. This translates into CASSARQSGGSYNEQFF.

The chain has TRBV20-1 and TRBJ2-5; TRBD2 agrees at 10 bases. The V gene end was trimmed by 0 bases and the J gene end by 5 bases; junction bases not matched to a gene: 6. Germline CDR1 and CDR2: DFQATT and SNEGSKA (reference sequence). This CDR3 contains 15 residues. The CDR3 here is CSARDQRGGRETQYF. Here the CDR3 DNA reads TGCAGTGCTAGAGACCAGCGGGGGGGCCGGGAGACCCAGTACTTC.

The chain joins TRBV28 to TRBJ2-5; 8 bases map to TRBD2. CDR3 length: 15 residues. The junction had 7 bases not matched to a gene; V was cut back by 5 bases and J by 2 bases. Germline V CDR1 and CDR2: MDHEN, SYDVKM. The CDR3: CASSLGGVQQETQYF. DNA for the CDR3: TGTGCCAGCAGTCTCGGGGGGGTCCAACAAGAGACCCAGTACTTC. Full variable domain (missing parts from reference TRBV28 and TRBJ2-5): DVKVTQSSRYLVKRTGEKVFLECVQDMDHENMFWYRQDPGLGLRLIYFSYDVKMKEKGDIPEGYSVSREKKERFSLILESASTNQTSMYLCASSLGGVQQETQYFGPGTRLLVL.

The chain couples TRBV28 to TRBJ2-3; possibly TRBD2 for D (5 bases). This CDR3 has 15 residues. CDR1 and CDR2 from the germline V gene are MDHEN and SYDVKM. Between the trimmed V and J ends, which lost 2 bases and 4 bases, there was a span of 13 bases. For the CDR3, the DNA is TGTGCCAGCAGTTTAGCGGGTCAGGCACCAGATACGCAGTATTTT. Residues: CASSLAGQAPDTQYF.

In DNA form, the CDR3 reads TGCAGCGTTCCGGACGGACTGGCTGGCTACACCTTC. Protein: CSVPDGLAGYTF. This chain connects TRBV29-1 to TRBJ1-2; D uncertain. The CDR3 is 12 amino acids. V was shortened by 5 bases and J by 7 bases, with 14 bases between the two germline ends. Looked up from germline, CDR1 is SQVTM and CDR2 is ANQGSEA.

This clonotype was detected a few times. The genes are TRBV5-5 and TRBJ2-7, with D possibly TRBD1 on 6 matching bases. The DNA end lines up better with TRBJ2-5; the J call may be wrong. Germline assignment: CDR1 SGHKS and CDR2 YYEKEE (reference sequence). CDR3 size: 14 residues. CDR3 bases: TGTGCCAGCAGCTTGTCAAGGCCCAGGGGGACCCAGTACTTC. It specifies CASSLSRPRGTQYF.

As to this clonotype: At one end the junction does not follow the germline gene, possibly because of a read error. The chain combines TRBV7-9 with TRBJ2-4; D is possibly TRBD1 or TRBD2 (5 bases each). This CDR3 has 15 amino acids. The V gene's germline CDR1 is SEHNR and CDR2 FQNEAQ (reference sequence). The CDR3 DNA is TGTGTCAGCAGCCTCCTGGGACGGGTTGAGGACATTCAGTACTTC. The encoded protein is CVSSLLGRVEDIQYF.